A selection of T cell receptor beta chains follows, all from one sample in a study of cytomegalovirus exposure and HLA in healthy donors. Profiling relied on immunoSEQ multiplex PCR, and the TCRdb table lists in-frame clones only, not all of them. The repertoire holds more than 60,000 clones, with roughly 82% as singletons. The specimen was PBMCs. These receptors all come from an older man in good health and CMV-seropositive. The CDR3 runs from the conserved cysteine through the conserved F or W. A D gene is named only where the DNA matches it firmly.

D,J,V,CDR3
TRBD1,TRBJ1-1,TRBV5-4,CASSLVPGGTEAFF
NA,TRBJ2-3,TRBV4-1,CASSPSGPQRIHTDTQYF
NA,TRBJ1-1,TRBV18,CASSLRTPGDVNTEAFF
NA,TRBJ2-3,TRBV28,CASSSGAGPVMNF
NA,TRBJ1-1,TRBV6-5,CASSYSGVRNTEAFF
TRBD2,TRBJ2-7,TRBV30,CAWSVTSGNEQYF
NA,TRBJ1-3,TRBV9,CASSVEGAGNTIYF
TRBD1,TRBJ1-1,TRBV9,CASSDRGQGVKSTEAFF
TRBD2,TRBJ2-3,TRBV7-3,CASSFAGEDTQYF
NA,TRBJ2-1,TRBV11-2,CASSPVGQRSPLNEQFF
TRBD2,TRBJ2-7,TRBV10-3,CAISELAGGNEQYF
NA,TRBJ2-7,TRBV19,CASSSPGLEDEQYF
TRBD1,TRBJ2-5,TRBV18,CASSPPGQGAETQYF
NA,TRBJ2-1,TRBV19,CASSTSPSSYNEQFF
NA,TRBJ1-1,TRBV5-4,CASSFGQEPEAFF
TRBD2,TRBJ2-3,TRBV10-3,CAISESGTSSDTQYF
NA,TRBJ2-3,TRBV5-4,CASSLGAGPPRDTQYF
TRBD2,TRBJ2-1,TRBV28,CASSTGTRPSGEQFF
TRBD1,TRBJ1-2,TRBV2,CASMQGARGGYTF
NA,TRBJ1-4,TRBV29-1,CSVLRGNEKLFF
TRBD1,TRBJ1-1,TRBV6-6,CASRQGDTEAFF
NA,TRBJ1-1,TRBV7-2,CASSLSPLRQTNTEAFF
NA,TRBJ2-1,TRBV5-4,CASSLAEQGPVNEQFF
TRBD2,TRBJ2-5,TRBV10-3,CAISEPGLAETQYF
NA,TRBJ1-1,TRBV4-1,CASSQDGAFEAFF
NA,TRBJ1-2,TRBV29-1,CSAGHINYGYTF
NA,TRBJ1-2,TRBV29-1,CSARRMGASGYTF